Below are 14 T cell receptor beta chains sequenced from a single sample in a study of blood T cell repertoires in COVID-19. The table came from immunoSEQ multiplex PCR; TCRdb's copy has only in-frame clones and leaves some out. The data show about 240,000 clones, around 83% seen once. The specimen sequenced was peripheral blood. The receptors were gathered from a woman in her sixties with active or convalescent COVID-19.

This chain connects TRBV21-1 to TRBJ2-7; the table's D gene call, TRBD1, was not cross checked with the DNA. TRBV21-1 is listed as a pseudogene. This CDR3 has 16 residues. In DNA, the CDR3 is TGTGCCAGCAGCAAAGCATGCAACAGGCAAGCCTACGAGCAGTACTTC. Protein sequence: CASSKACNRQAYEQYF.

This clone is a singleton in its sample. The chain recombines TRBV10-3 with TRBJ1-4; a weak D match, TRBD1 (5 bases). Trimming took off 5 bases at V and 5 bases at J, with 6 bases between the two ends. Germline CDR1 reads ENHRY; CDR2 reads SYGVKD. The CDR3 is 12 amino acids. The CDR3 coding sequence is TGTGCCATCAGTCGACAGAATGAAAAACTGTTTTTT. It yields the protein CAISRQNEKLFF.

The chain couples TRBV9 to TRBJ2-3; 14 nucleotides match TRBD2. V shed 4 bases, J shed 2 bases, and the junction held 6 bases outside the gene matches. Germline loops: CDR1 SGDLS, CDR2 YYNGEE. There are 17 residues in the CDR3. The CDR3 DNA follows: TGTGCCAGCAGCCCTGGACTAGCGGGGGGCCTCACAGATACGCAGTATTTT. It codes for CASSPGLAGGLTDTQYF.

The chain joins TRBV27 to TRBJ2-5; TRBD1 matches 7 bases. The CDR3 runs 15 residues. V shed 5 bases, J shed 4 bases, and the junction held 10 bases outside the gene matches. CDR1 and CDR2 from the germline V gene are MNHEY and SMNVEV (reference sequence). The CDR3 reads CASSPGTVEGETQYF. The DNA for the CDR3 is TGTGCCAGCAGTCCCGGGACAGTTGAGGGAGAGACCCAGTACTTC.

The gene calls are TRBV7-9 and TRBJ1-1, with 8 bases lining up with TRBD1. This CDR3 spans 13 amino acids. V lost 6 bases and J lost 3; bases outside the gene matches: 3. Germline CDR1 is SEHNR and CDR2 is FQNEAQ (reference sequence). The CDR3 loop is CASSRQGYTEAFF. DNA for the CDR3: TGTGCCAGCAGTCGACAGGGGTACACTGAAGCTTTCTTT.

The chain joins TRBV10-2 to TRBJ1-1, with TRBD1 matching 7 bases. The CDR3 runs to 13 residues. CDR1 WSHSY and CDR2 SAAADI come from the germline V gene. Unmatched junction bases numbered 7, after V lost 6 bases and J lost 6 bases. The chain's CDR3 is CASRETGAPEAFF. CDR3 nucleotides: TGCGCCAGCAGGGAAACAGGGGCCCCTGAAGCTTTCTTT.

The chain joins TRBV7-9 to TRBJ1-2; TRBD1 aligns across 7 bases. The V segment lost 5 bases and the J segment 5 bases; nucleotides outside the gene matches: 2. The V gene's germline CDR1 is SEHNR and CDR2 FQNEAQ (reference sequence). CDR3 length: 12 amino acids. As DNA, the CDR3 is TGTGCCAGCAGCAAGACAGGGTATGGCTACACCTTC. Protein product: CASSKTGYGYTF.

The J gene is TRBJ1-2, the V gene TRBV5-6, with 7 positions matching TRBD1. Germline assignment: CDR1 SGHDT and CDR2 YYEEEE. The ends lost 0 bases at V and 7 bases at J; junction bases unmatched: 3. This CDR3 spans 13 amino acids. CDR3: CASSLGGGLGYTF. The CDR3 DNA is TGTGCCAGCAGCTTGGGAGGGGGCCTTGGCTACACCTTC.

For the CDR3, the DNA is TGTGCCAGTAGCACCTCAGGGGTCAGCACAGATACGCAGTATTTT. Its protein is CASSTSGVSTDTQYF. The gene calls are TRBV19 and TRBJ2-3, with D perhaps TRBD1 (6 bases). The length of the CDR3 is 15 residues. Trimming removed 6 bases at V and 0 bases at J, with 13 bases between. Germline V lookup: CDR1 LNHDA, CDR2 SQIVND (reference sequence).

V usage is TRBV6-2 or TRBV6-3 and J usage is TRBJ2-1; TRBD2 matches 10 bases. The CDR3 is 15 amino acids. In germline, CDR1 is MNHEY, CDR2 SVGEGT. The trim removed 5 bases at V and 3 bases at J, leaving 4 bases unmatched. The CDR3 spells CASSNGLAVYNEQFF. The DNA of the CDR3 is TGTGCCAGCAGTAACGGACTAGCGGTCTACAATGAGCAGTTCTTC.

The chain carries TRBV28 and TRBJ1-5; a possible D gene is TRBD1 (6 bases). This CDR3 comprises 14 residues. Germline V gene sequence: CDR1 MDHEN, CDR2 SYDVKM. V gave up 6 bases and J gave up 7 bases, with 16 bases separating them. The CDR3 DNA reads TGTGCCAGCAGCCTGGGGGGGGCGCGGCAGCCCCAGCATTTT. It encodes CASSLGGARQPQHF.

This clone is a singleton in its sample. The chain has TRBV5-1 and TRBJ2-5; TRBD1 is a possible D gene (5 bases). Trimming removed 1 base at V and 4 bases at J, with 8 bases between. This CDR3 is built from 13 residues. In germline, CDR1 is SGHRS, CDR2 YFSETQ. The CDR3 region is CASSLTGIETQYF. The CDR3 nucleotides read TGCGCCAGCAGCTTGACAGGAATAGAGACCCAGTACTTC. The variable domain in full, with the rest retrieved from reference TRBV5-1 and TRBJ2-5, is KAGVTQTPRYLIKTRGQQVTLSCSPISGHRSVSWYQQTPGQGLQFLFEYFSETQRNKGNFPGRFSGRQFSNSRSEMNVSTLELGDSALYLCASSLTGIETQYFGPGTRLLVL.

The rearrangement links TRBV6-1 to TRBJ1-2, with TRBD1 matching 9 bases. V lost 3 bases and J lost 0; bases outside the gene matches: 2. Germline CDR1 MNHNS, CDR2 SASEGT. The CDR3 spans 15 residues. CDR3 residues: CASSDRDRANYGYTF. In DNA, the CDR3 is TGTGCCAGCAGTGACCGGGACAGGGCTAACTATGGCTACACCTTC.

This chain joins TRBV27 and TRBJ1-4, with 7 bases aligning to TRBD1. The V gene's germline CDR1 is MNHEY and CDR2 SMNVEV (reference sequence). Trimming cost V 0 bases and J 10 bases; bases outside gene matches: 5. The CDR3 is made up of 14 amino acids. The CDR3 DNA sequence: TGTGCCAGCAGTTTATCGAGGCAGGGGGTAAAACTGTTTTTT. It is translated as CASSLSRQGVKLFF.